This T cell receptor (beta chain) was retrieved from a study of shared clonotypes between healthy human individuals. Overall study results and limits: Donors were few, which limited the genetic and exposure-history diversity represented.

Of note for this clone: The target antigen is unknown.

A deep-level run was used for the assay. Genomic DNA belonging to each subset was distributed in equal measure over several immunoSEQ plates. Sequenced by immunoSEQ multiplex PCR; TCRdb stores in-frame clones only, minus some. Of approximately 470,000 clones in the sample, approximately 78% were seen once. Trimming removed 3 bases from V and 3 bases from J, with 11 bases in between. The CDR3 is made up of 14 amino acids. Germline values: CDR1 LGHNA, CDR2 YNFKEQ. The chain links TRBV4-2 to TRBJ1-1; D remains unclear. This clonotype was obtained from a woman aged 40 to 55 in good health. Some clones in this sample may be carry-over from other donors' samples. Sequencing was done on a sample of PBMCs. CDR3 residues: CASSQPVADTEAFF. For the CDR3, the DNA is TGTGCCAGCAGCCAGCCGGTGGCGGACACTGAAGCTTTCTTT.